Here is one TCR beta chain with its context. The antigen remains unidentified. The sample comes from a study of long-term antiretroviral therapy in people with HIV. Study-level points and caveats: Pre-ART-expanded clones dominated the repertoire at all time points. Versus controls, repertoires in people with HIV had narrower CDR3 length ranges.

Every donor had one or more pre-ART and two or more post-ART PBMC samples. The germline gives CDR1 SGHTA, CDR2 FQGNSA. The V and J ends lost 0 bases and 3 bases respectively, with 11 bases between them. This CDR3 is 15 amino acids long. Version v3.0 of the immunoSEQ assay ran at survey level. Produced via immunoSEQ multiplex PCR; TCRdb's table is partial and in-frame only. The sample holds more than 15,000 clones, around nine tenths seen once. The material sequenced was unsorted PBMCs, taken 0.3 years after starting antiretroviral therapy. This sequence was found in a man aged 55 to 70 with HIV. The chain has TRBV7-2 and TRBJ1-2; D is undetermined. CDR3 amino acids: CASSLATRSYYGYTF. In nucleotides, the CDR3 is TGTGCCAGCAGCTTAGCGACCAGATCCTACTATGGCTACACCTTC.